These T cell receptor beta chains were read from a single sample in a study of blood T cell repertoires in COVID-19. Sequencing was performed with immunoSEQ multiplex PCR; in TCRdb, only in-frame clones are kept and a portion is missing. The sample shows approximately 500,000 clones, 70% to 90% of them seen only once. The sample consisted of peripheral blood. The source of these receptors is a woman between 50 and 59 years old with COVID-19, enrolled during active disease. Each CDR3 is given with its conserved first and last residue. The D gene is left open where the match is weak. Size values are once, few and many counts, or a class for expanded clones, and some rows have none.

>-|TRBJ1-2|-|TRBV5-4
TGTGCCAGCAGCGACCCCCTGCGGGGCTACACCTTC
CASSDPLRGYTF
>-|TRBJ2-2|-|TRBV14
TGTGCCAGCAGCCTCAACTTAGGGGCCGGGGAGCTGTTTTTT
CASSLNLGAGELFF
>-|TRBJ1-1|-|TRBV6-1
TGTGCCAGCAGTGACGGGGACCTGGGAGGCTATCGTGAAGCTTTCTTT
CASSDGDLGGYREAFF
>-|TRBJ1-5|-|TRBV28
TGTGCCAGCAGTACGAGAAGGGATGGAGGTGGTAGGTCAGATCAGCCCCAGCATTTT
CASSTRRDGGGRSDQPQHF
>-|TRBJ2-3|TRBD2|TRBV5-1
TGCGCCAGCAGCATTAGCGGGGGGCGATACACAGATACGCAGTATTTT
CASSISGGRYTDTQYF
>-|TRBJ2-3|TRBD2|TRBV28
TGTGCCAGCAGTTTACTAAGCGGGGGGACGACAGATACGCAGTATTTT
CASSLLSGGTTDTQYF
>-|TRBJ1-1|-|TRBV19
TGTGCCAGTAGTTTGCGGGAGACGAACACTGAAGCTTTCTTT
CASSLRETNTEAFF
>-|TRBJ2-7|-|TRBV7-8
TGTGCCAGCAGCCACGAAATCGGGGGACAGACCTACGAGCAGTACTTC
CASSHEIGGQTYEQYF
>-|TRBJ1-1|-|TRBV12-3/TRBV12-4
TGTGCCAGCAGAGCCCTTCAAGTCACTGAAGCTTTCTTT
CASRALQVTEAFF
>-|TRBJ2-6|TRBD1|TRBV3-1/TRBV3-2
TGTGCCAGCAGCCAACCGGGACAGGGGTTCTCTGGGGCCAACGTCCTGACTTTC
CASSQPGQGFSGANVLTF
>-|TRBJ2-7|TRBD1|TRBV13
TGTGCCAGCAGCTTAGCTCCCTGGACAGGAGCCTACGAGCAGTACTTC
CASSLAPWTGAYEQYF
>-|TRBJ1-6|TRBD1|TRBV5-1
TGCGCCAGCAGCCCTACCACAGGGGAATGGAATTCACCCCTCCACTTT
CASSPTTGEWNSPLHF
>-|TRBJ2-1|TRBD2|TRBV30
TGTGCCTGGAGTTATGGACTAGCGGGGGGCAATGAGCAGTTCTTC
CAWSYGLAGGNEQFF
>-|TRBJ2-3|-|TRBV3-1/TRBV3-2
TGTGCCAGCAGCCAAGAGGCAGGGGAAACAGATACGCAGTATTTT
CASSQEAGETDTQYF
>few|TRBJ1-6|TRBD1|TRBV12-3/TRBV12-4
TGTGCCAGCAGACTGACAGGGCCAGGACCCCTCCACTTT
CASRLTGPGPLHF
>-|TRBJ2-6|TRBD1|TRBV4-1
TGCGCCAGCAGCCACAGGACAGGGAAAAGGTCTGGGGCCAACGTCCTGACTTTC
CASSHRTGKRSGANVLTF
>-|TRBJ1-1|TRBD1|TRBV11-3
TGTGCCAGCAGCTTAGAGCCCCCTCCTCAGGGGGTAGCTTTCTTT
CASSLEPPPQGVAFF
>-|TRBJ1-1|-|TRBV29-1
TGCAGCGTTGTGCGGGGGGAGATTACTGAAGCTTTCTTT
CSVVRGEITEAFF
>-|TRBJ1-4|TRBD1|TRBV3-1/TRBV3-2
TGTGCCAGCAGCCAAGGCCCTCCGGGACAGGGGCGAGAAAAACTGTTTTTT
CASSQGPPGQGREKLFF
>once|TRBJ2-7|TRBD1|TRBV29-1
TGCAGCGCCCTCCGGACAGGGAGCGACGAGCAGTACTTC
CSALRTGSDEQYF
>-|TRBJ1-4|-|TRBV19
TGTGCCAGTAGTCCAGAGGGGAGGGGAGGTGAAAAACTGTTTTTT
CASSPEGRGGEKLFF
>-|TRBJ2-2|-|TRBV18
TGTGCCAGCTCACCACCGGACAGATACACCGGGGAGCTGTTTTTT
CASSPPDRYTGELFF
>-|TRBJ2-1|TRBD2|TRBV5-1
TGCGCCAGCAGCCGGACTAGCGGGGCATACAATGAGCAGTTCTTC
CASSRTSGAYNEQFF
>-|TRBJ2-7|TRBD2|TRBV27
TGTGCCAGCAGTTTATTTACGCGGGGGGACGAGCAGTACTTC
CASSLFTRGDEQYF
>-|TRBJ2-1|-|TRBV9
TGTGCCAGCAGCCGGATGGACACCCACTACAATGAGCAGTTCTTC
CASSRMDTHYNEQFF
>-|TRBJ2-3|-|TRBV28
TGTGCCAGCAGTTCTATAGGGGGGGTCCTCACAGATACGCAGTATTTT
CASSSIGGVLTDTQYF
>few|TRBJ1-6|-|TRBV4-1
TGCGCCAGCAGCCCGTCTCAGTTCAATAATTCACCCCTCCACTTT
CASSPSQFNNSPLHF
>-|TRBJ1-1|TRBD1|TRBV24-1
TGTGCCAGGAGACAGGGGGCCGGGGGCACTGAAGCTTTCTTT
CARRQGAGGTEAFF
>-|TRBJ2-7|-|TRBV30
TGTGCCTGGAGTTCAGGCAGGGGCGCCTACGAGCAGTACTTC
CAWSSGRGAYEQYF
>-|TRBJ1-1|-|TRBV5-1
TGCGCCAGCAGCTTGGGTCAGGGGAGGAACACTGAAGCTTTCTTT
CASSLGQGRNTEAFF
>-|TRBJ1-1|TRBD1|TRBV2
TGTGCCAGCAGTGAAGAGAAGGGGGCGGGCACTGAAGCTTTCTTT
CASSEEKGAGTEAFF
>-|TRBJ1-1|TRBD1|TRBV5-1
TGCGCCAGCGAGCAGGGGGGCGTGAACACTGAAGCTTTCTTT
CASEQGGVNTEAFF
>-|TRBJ1-4|-|TRBV19
TGTGCCAGTACCTCAACCGGGGAGGACGGCGAAAAACTGTTTTTT
CASTSTGEDGEKLFF
>-|TRBJ1-1|-|TRBV3-1/TRBV3-2
TGTGCCAGCAGCCAGGGGGCTAGCACTGAAGCTTTCTTT
CASSQGASTEAFF
>-|TRBJ1-6|-|TRBV5-5
TGTGCCAGCAGCCACACCGGGTCGCCCTATTCACCCCTCCACTTT
CASSHTGSPYSPLHF
>once|TRBJ2-7|-|TRBV6-6
TGTGCCAGCAGTTACTCTTTCGGGGATGAGCAGTACTTC
CASSYSFGDEQYF
>-|TRBJ1-5|-|TRBV24-1
TGTGCCTCCAATAGGGGAAGGGGGAGCAATCAGCCCCAGCATTTT
CASNRGRGSNQPQHF
>once|TRBJ1-6|TRBD1|TRBV13
TGTGCCAGCAGCTACAGGGGACGTTCACCCCTCCACTTT
CASSYRGRSPLHF
>-|TRBJ1-2|TRBD1|TRBV5-1
TGCGCCAGCAGCTCGCCGGACAGGATCTATGGCTACACCTTC
CASSSPDRIYGYTF
>-|TRBJ1-1|-|TRBV3-1/TRBV3-2
TGTGCCAGCAGCCGCGGAAGGGGCGCTGAAGCTTTCTTT
CASSRGRGAEAFF
>-|TRBJ1-5|-|TRBV12-3/TRBV12-4
TGTGCCAGCACGAGCCTCGGTGAGGGGCCCCAGCATTTT
CASTSLGEGPQHF
>once|TRBJ2-3|TRBD2|TRBV5-1
TGCGCCAGCAGTTTGGGACTAGCGGCAGATACGCAGTATTTT
CASSLGLAADTQYF
>-|TRBJ2-5|-|TRBV29-1
TGCAGCGTGGTCGGCCGAAGCTCAGGAGAGACCCAGTACTTC
CSVVGRSSGETQYF
>-|TRBJ1-5|TRBD1|TRBV6-1
TGTGCCAGCAGTGAATTCGGACAGGGGAAGAATACGGGTCAGCCCCAGCATTTT
CASSEFGQGKNTGQPQHF
>-|TRBJ1-5|-|TRBV12-3/TRBV12-4
TGTGCCAGCAGTTTGGGGCGGAATCAGCCCCAGCATTTT
CASSLGRNQPQHF
>-|TRBJ1-2|TRBD1|TRBV2
TGTGCCAGCAGTCGAGATCGGGACAGCTACTATGGCTACACCTTC
CASSRDRDSYYGYTF
>-|TRBJ2-1|TRBD2|TRBV30
TGTGCCTGGAGTGTTCGCGGGGGAAGCTCCTACAATGAGCAGTTCTTC
CAWSVRGGSSYNEQFF
>few|TRBJ1-2|TRBD1|TRBV7-9
TGTGCCAGCAGCCCCGGGGACAGTCTTACTAACTATGGCTACACCTTC
CASSPGDSLTNYGYTF
>-|TRBJ1-6|-|TRBV28
TGTGCCAGCAGCCTCCGGGGGGTCTCACCCCTCCACTTT
CASSLRGVSPLHF
>-|TRBJ2-3|TRBD2|TRBV7-2
TGTGCCAGCAGCTTAGGCTTTAGCGGGGGCACAGATACGCAGTATTTT
CASSLGFSGGTDTQYF
>once|TRBJ1-5|-|TRBV19
TGTGCCAGTAGCGGACAGCCTACAGGGCCCCAGCATTTT
CASSGQPTGPQHF
>-|TRBJ1-5|-|TRBV6-5
TGTGCCAGCACTGGACAGAGCAATCAGCCCCAGCATTTT
CASTGQSNQPQHF
>once|TRBJ2-2|-|TRBV2
TGTGCCAGCAGCCGCGAGCCTACCGGGGAGCTGTTTTTT
CASSREPTGELFF